This T cell receptor (beta chain) derives from a study of spatial heterogeneity in lung cancer (dated by TCRdb to the late 2010s). About the full investigation: Beta-chain transcripts were consistently detected in greater numbers than alpha-chain transcripts, which likely reflects a higher abundance of beta-chain transcripts. In tumor regions, TCR transcript counts showed a strong correlation with a T cell transcriptional module score from matched bulk RNA-seq. In the raw uncorrected reads, each unique combination of TCR and UMI appeared more than ten times on average. In non-small cell lung cancer, the study made a quantitative comparison of TCR alpha and beta repertoires among multiple tumor regions, matched nontumor lung and blood. The study linked features of the TCR repertoire to counts of nonsynonymous mutations, which were determined by whole-exome sequencing of tumor tissue. Both alpha and beta chains were TCR-sequenced in samples taken at surgery, namely 220 tumor regions, around 64 matched nontumor lung samples and about 54 PBMC samples.

Reading the label with the study, this specimen's time point is: sample taken at primary tumor resection. Samples were obtained from approximately 72 patients with early-stage, untreated non-small cell lung cancer from the lung TRACERx cohort. TCR sequencing used whole RNA extracted from tumor and nontumor lung tissue, or from cryopreserved PBMC samples, without cell sorting. Patients were selected for TCR sequencing only if sufficient RNA was available from at least two tumor regions. Before being selected, tumor and adjacent nontumor lung specimens were reviewed by a lung pathologist. CDR1 and CDR2, per the germline V gene, are SGDLS and YYNGEE. Measured from the cysteine to the phenylalanine, the CDR3 is 15 residues long. Of the read, only the CDR3 DNA is kept; its 45 bases are in frame from base 1. Cut back by 3 bases and 4 bases, the V and J ends lie 13 bases apart. Study-level results and caveats: TCR-seq coverage of tumor T cells was estimated to be only about 7% for alpha chains and more than 11% for beta chains. Confirming at a functional level the hypothesis that regional TCRs recognize regional mutations was considered to require additional single-cell paired TCR alpha and beta sequencing. Counts of ubiquitous and regional expanded TCRs correlated with counts of ubiquitous and regional nonsynonymous mutations, respectively. A correlation was observed between the number of expanded intratumoral alpha and beta TCRs and the tumor nonsynonymous mutation count.

This clonotype was seen a few times. The target of this receptor is not known. The sample holds no much larger clone one base away, and base qualities are not on file. Library prep was done by 5' RACE. Sequencing instrument: NextSeq 500. In the TCR library protocol, a unique molecular identifier was attached to each TCR cDNA molecule so that PCR and sequencing errors could be corrected. Under the source paper's analysis protocol: TCR identification, UMI-based error correction and CDR3 extraction were all carried out with Decombinator tools. Expanded TCRs were defined as those above a frequency of 2 per 1,000, corresponding to the top 1% of the tumor frequency distribution. Expanded tumor TCRs statistically deemed absent (corrected P<0.05) from at least one tumor region were classed as regional, and all other expanded tumor TCRs were classed as ubiquitous. Renyi diversity was calculated using the R vegan package after each repertoire was subsampled 100 times to 5,000 TCRs. CDR3 similarity networks were constructed using string-kernel similarity of amino acid triplets, with links drawn between CDR3s whose pairwise similarity was above 0.82. TCRdb reanalyzed the raw reads on its own, using fastp at Q25 for trimming and MiXCR for clone calling, and kept in-frame beta chains. Identical CDR3 proteins give one entry, which carries the most common genes and DNA. The V and J calls shown here were made by TCRdb, not taken from the authors' results. Within this sample are some 16,000 distinct CDR3 sequences, with nearly 7% of them counted one time only. The ten largest clonotypes hold roughly a fifth of the sample.

This specimen was lung tumor tissue, taken at surgery. This TCR came from a female donor with early-stage non-small cell lung cancer. The sequence links TRBV9 to TRBJ1-4; 6 matching bases give a weak D call of TRBD1. CDR3 loop: CASSDSTGFNEKLFF. The nucleotide sequence reads TGTGCCAGCAGCGATTCGACAGGCTTTAATGAAAAACTGTTTTTT.